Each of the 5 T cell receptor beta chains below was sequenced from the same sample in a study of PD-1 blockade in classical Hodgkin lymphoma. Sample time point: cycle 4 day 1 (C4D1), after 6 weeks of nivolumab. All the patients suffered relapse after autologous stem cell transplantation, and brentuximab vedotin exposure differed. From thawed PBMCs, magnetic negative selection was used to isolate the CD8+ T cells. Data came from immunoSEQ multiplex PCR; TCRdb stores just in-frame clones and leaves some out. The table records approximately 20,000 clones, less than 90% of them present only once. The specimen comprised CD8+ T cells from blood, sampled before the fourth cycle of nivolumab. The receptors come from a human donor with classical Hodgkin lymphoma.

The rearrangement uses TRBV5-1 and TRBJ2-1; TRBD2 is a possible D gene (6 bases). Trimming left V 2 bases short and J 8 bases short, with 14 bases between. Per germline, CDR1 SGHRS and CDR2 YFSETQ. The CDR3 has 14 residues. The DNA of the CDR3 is TGCGCCAGCAGCTTCAGAGGGTCGGGGGATGAGCAGTTCTTC. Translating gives CASSFRGSGDEQFF.

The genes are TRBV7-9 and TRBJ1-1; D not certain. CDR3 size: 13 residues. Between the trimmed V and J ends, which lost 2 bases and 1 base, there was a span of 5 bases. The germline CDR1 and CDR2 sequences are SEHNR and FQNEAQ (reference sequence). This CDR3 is CASSLNQNTEAFF. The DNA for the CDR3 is TGTGCCAGCAGCTTAAACCAGAACACTGAAGCTTTCTTT.

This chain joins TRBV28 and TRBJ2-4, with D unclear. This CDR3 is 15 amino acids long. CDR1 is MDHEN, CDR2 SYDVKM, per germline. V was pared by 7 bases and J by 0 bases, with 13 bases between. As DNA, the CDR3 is TGTGCCAGCAAGGGTGCTAGTCTAGCCAAAAACATTCAGTACTTC. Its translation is CASKGASLAKNIQYF.

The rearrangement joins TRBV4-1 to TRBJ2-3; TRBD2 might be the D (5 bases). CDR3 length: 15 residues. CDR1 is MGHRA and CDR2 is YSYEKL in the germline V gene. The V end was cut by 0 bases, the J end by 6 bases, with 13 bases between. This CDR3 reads CASSQDGVPGDTQYF. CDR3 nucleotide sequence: TGCGCCAGCAGCCAAGACGGGGTTCCGGGGGATACGCAGTATTTT.

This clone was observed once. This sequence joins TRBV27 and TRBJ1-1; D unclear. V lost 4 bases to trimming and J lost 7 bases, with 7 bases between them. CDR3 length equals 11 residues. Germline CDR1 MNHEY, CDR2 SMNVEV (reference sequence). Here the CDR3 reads CASSSQYEAFF. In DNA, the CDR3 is TGTGCCAGCAGTTCTCAGTATGAAGCTTTCTTT.